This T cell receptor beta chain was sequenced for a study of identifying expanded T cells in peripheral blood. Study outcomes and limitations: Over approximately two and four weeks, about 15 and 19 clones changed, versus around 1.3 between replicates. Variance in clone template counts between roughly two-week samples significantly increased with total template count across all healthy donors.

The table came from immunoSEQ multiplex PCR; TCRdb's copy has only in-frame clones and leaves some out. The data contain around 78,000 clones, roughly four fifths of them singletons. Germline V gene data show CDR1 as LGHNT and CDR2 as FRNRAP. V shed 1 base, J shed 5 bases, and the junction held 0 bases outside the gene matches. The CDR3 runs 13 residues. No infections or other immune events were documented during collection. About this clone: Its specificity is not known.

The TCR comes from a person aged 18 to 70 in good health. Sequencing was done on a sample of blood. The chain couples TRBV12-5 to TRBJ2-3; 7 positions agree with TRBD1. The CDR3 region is CASGLGTGDTQYF. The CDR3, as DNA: TGTGCTAGTGGTTTGGGGACAGGAGATACGCAGTATTTT.